Described below is a single T cell receptor beta chain sequence and its context. Authors' processing steps: Nucleated cell number was recorded as an estimate derived from reference gene primer amplification. Profiled with immunoSEQ multiplex PCR; TCRdb holds only in-frame clones, not every one. V, J and clone size were drawn from that table, and D and trimming were deduced from the DNA. This table holds hundreds of thousands of clones, 70% to 90% found once. Deletions cut 3 bases from V and 2 bases from J, with 11 bases between. This CDR3 is built from 15 residues. Germline V lookup: CDR1 LGHNA, CDR2 YSLEER. The sample belongs to a study of blood T cell repertoires in COVID-19. Turning to the study itself: Collection of acute and convalescent COVID-19 samples took place in the United States, Italy and Spain. T cells, B-cell-depleted T cells, or PBMCs supplied cDNA or gDNA.

Each exposed participant met a COVID-19 case in the 2 weeks preceding study entry. The source is a woman aged 18-29 years who had been exposed to COVID-19. Specimen: PBMCs or T cells enriched from blood (not recorded which). This rearrangement joins TRBV4-3 to TRBJ1-5; D remains unclear. This chain's CDR3 is CASSQTKGGNQPQHF. CDR3 DNA sequence: TGCGCCAGCAGCCAGACTAAGGGTGGCAATCAGCCCCAGCATTTT.